The rows below give T cell receptor beta chains drawn from one sample of a study of cytomegalovirus exposure and HLA in healthy donors. This table comes from immunoSEQ multiplex PCR, and its TCRdb copy is limited to in-frame clones, with some not included. The sample contains about 110,000 clones, roughly two thirds of which appear only once. The material sequenced was PBMCs. All receptors derive from a man aged 40-50 years in good health and CMV-seronegative. Each CDR3 is given with its conserved first and last residue. D genes are given only for firm matches. Only part of the rows carry a size: once, few, many, or a class if the clone is expanded.

CDR3nt: TGCAGCGTTGGATCAGATACCTATGGCTACACCTTC
CDR3aa: CSVGSDTYGYTF
d_gene: .
len: 12
v_gene: TRBV29-1
j_gene: TRBJ1-2
abundance: .

CDR3nt: TGTGCCAGCAGTTTATCGAGGGCAGGGGAAAATACACCCCTCCACTTT
CDR3aa: CASSLSRAGENTPLHF
d_gene: .
len: 16
v_gene: TRBV27
j_gene: TRBJ1-6
abundance: .

CDR3nt: TGCAGCGTACAGGGGGACGGAAACACCATATATTTT
CDR3aa: CSVQGDGNTIYF
d_gene: TRBD1
len: 12
v_gene: TRBV29-1
j_gene: TRBJ1-3
abundance: .

CDR3nt: TGTGCCAGCAGTGACCAGGGTGGTGCGCAGTATTTT
CDR3aa: CASSDQGGAQYF
d_gene: .
len: 12
v_gene: TRBV6-4
j_gene: TRBJ2-3
abundance: .

CDR3nt: TGTGCCAGCAGTGAAAGGCCAGGGTTTGGCACCGGGGAGCTGTTTTTT
CDR3aa: CASSERPGFGTGELFF
d_gene: .
len: 16
v_gene: TRBV25-1
j_gene: TRBJ2-2
abundance: few

CDR3nt: TGTGCCAGCAGCCAAGATTCTATATTCGGGAGAATCTACGAGCAGTACTTC
CDR3aa: CASSQDSIFGRIYEQYF
d_gene: .
len: 17
v_gene: TRBV14
j_gene: TRBJ2-7
abundance: few

CDR3nt: TGCGCCAGCAGCTTGGCCCGAGATACGCAGTATTTT
CDR3aa: CASSLARDTQYF
d_gene: .
len: 12
v_gene: TRBV5-1
j_gene: TRBJ2-3
abundance: .

CDR3nt: TGCGCCAGCAGCTTGGGTGGCCCAACTAGCCAACTCACAGATACGCAGTATTTT
CDR3aa: CASSLGGPTSQLTDTQYF
d_gene: .
len: 18
v_gene: TRBV5-1
j_gene: TRBJ2-3
abundance: .

CDR3nt: TGCGCCAGCAGCTCGCGGAGGACAGGGAATGGGGAGACCCAGTACTTC
CDR3aa: CASSSRRTGNGETQYF
d_gene: TRBD1
len: 16
v_gene: TRBV5-1
j_gene: TRBJ2-5
abundance: .

CDR3nt: TGTGCCAGCAGTTTAAGCCCCAGCGGGGACCAAGAGACCCAGTACTTC
CDR3aa: CASSLSPSGDQETQYF
d_gene: TRBD2
len: 16
v_gene: TRBV28
j_gene: TRBJ2-5
abundance: .

CDR3nt: TGTGCCAGCAGCCCTTCCCAGGGGCCGATCACAGATACGCAGTATTTT
CDR3aa: CASSPSQGPITDTQYF
d_gene: .
len: 16
v_gene: TRBV7-2
j_gene: TRBJ2-3
abundance: .

CDR3nt: TGTGCCAGCAGCTTTGGGACAGGGCGAGGGGAGCTGTTTTTT
CDR3aa: CASSFGTGRGELFF
d_gene: TRBD1
len: 14
v_gene: TRBV7-6
j_gene: TRBJ2-2
abundance: .

CDR3nt: TGTGCCAGCAGCAGACAACTGACAGGGGGGCCCTACGAGCAGTACTTC
CDR3aa: CASSRQLTGGPYEQYF
d_gene: TRBD1
len: 16
v_gene: TRBV5-6
j_gene: TRBJ2-7
abundance: .

CDR3nt: TGCAGCGCTGCGGAGGGGGCGGCGCGGTCAGAAAAACTGTTTTTT
CDR3aa: CSAAEGAARSEKLFF
d_gene: TRBD1
len: 15
v_gene: TRBV29-1
j_gene: TRBJ1-4
abundance: .

CDR3nt: TGTGCCAGCAGTGAACTAAGGACAGGGAGCGTCTATGGCTACACCTTC
CDR3aa: CASSELRTGSVYGYTF
d_gene: TRBD1
len: 16
v_gene: TRBV6-1
j_gene: TRBJ1-2
abundance: .

CDR3nt: TGTGCCAGCAACCCGGACAAGTATAGCAATCAGCCCCAGCATTTT
CDR3aa: CASNPDKYSNQPQHF
d_gene: .
len: 15
v_gene: TRBV6-5
j_gene: TRBJ1-5
abundance: .

CDR3nt: TGTGCCAGCAGCCGGACAGGCGACACTGAAGCTTTCTTT
CDR3aa: CASSRTGDTEAFF
d_gene: TRBD1
len: 13
v_gene: TRBV6-5
j_gene: TRBJ1-1
abundance: few

CDR3nt: TGCGCCAGCAGCTGGGGGACAGGGGGTCGGCAGCCCCAGCATTTT
CDR3aa: CASSWGTGGRQPQHF
d_gene: TRBD1
len: 15
v_gene: TRBV5-1
j_gene: TRBJ1-5
abundance: few

CDR3nt: TGTGCCAGCAGCTGGATGACAGGGACAGATACGCAGTATTTT
CDR3aa: CASSWMTGTDTQYF
d_gene: TRBD1
len: 14
v_gene: TRBV5-4
j_gene: TRBJ2-3
abundance: .

CDR3nt: TGTGCCAGCAGTTCAACTACGGCTAATCAGCCCCAGCATTTT
CDR3aa: CASSSTTANQPQHF
d_gene: .
len: 14
v_gene: TRBV6-5
j_gene: TRBJ1-5
abundance: .

CDR3nt: TGCGCCAGCAGCTTGCGCGCGGGGGGTCCCGTAAACACAGATACGCAGTATTTT
CDR3aa: CASSLRAGGPVNTDTQYF
d_gene: TRBD2
len: 18
v_gene: TRBV5-1
j_gene: TRBJ2-3
abundance: .

CDR3nt: TGTGCCAGCAGCGATCAACCGGGACAGGGGCTCCACTTT
CDR3aa: CASSDQPGQGLHF
d_gene: TRBD1
len: 13
v_gene: TRBV7-2
j_gene: TRBJ1-6
abundance: .

CDR3nt: TGTGCCAGCAGGATCCCCCCGGGACTAGCTGAGGACACCGGGGAGCTGTTTTTT
CDR3aa: CASRIPPGLAEDTGELFF
d_gene: TRBD2
len: 18
v_gene: TRBV7-9
j_gene: TRBJ2-2
abundance: few

CDR3nt: TGCAGCGTTCAACAATCCCGGGACAGGGACTTACTCTTC
CDR3aa: CSVQQSRDRDLLF
d_gene: TRBD1
len: 13
v_gene: TRBV29-1
j_gene: TRBJ2-1
abundance: few

CDR3nt: TGTGCCAGCAGTGAATTTGGACCGTGGGAGGCTTTCTTT
CDR3aa: CASSEFGPWEAFF
d_gene: .
len: 13
v_gene: TRBV6-1
j_gene: TRBJ1-1
abundance: .

CDR3nt: TGCAGCGAAACGGGGGATTTGGATACGCAGTATTTT
CDR3aa: CSETGDLDTQYF
d_gene: .
len: 12
v_gene: TRBV29-1
j_gene: TRBJ2-3
abundance: .

CDR3nt: TGTGCCAGCAGCCCCATCAGACTAGCGGGGGACAGGTGGGATGAGCAGTTCTTC
CDR3aa: CASSPIRLAGDRWDEQFF
d_gene: TRBD2
len: 18
v_gene: TRBV13
j_gene: TRBJ2-1
abundance: once

CDR3nt: TGTGCCAGCAGCTTCCTGGTCAGCTCCTACAATGAGCAGTTCTTC
CDR3aa: CASSFLVSSYNEQFF
d_gene: .
len: 15
v_gene: TRBV7-3
j_gene: TRBJ2-1
abundance: .

CDR3nt: TGTGCCAGCAGCCGCACAGGGGACGGCTACACCTTC
CDR3aa: CASSRTGDGYTF
d_gene: TRBD1
len: 12
v_gene: TRBV7-2
j_gene: TRBJ1-2
abundance: .

CDR3nt: TGTGCCAGCTCCCCCCGACAGGGAGGCTATGGCTACACCTTC
CDR3aa: CASSPRQGGYGYTF
d_gene: TRBD1
len: 14
v_gene: TRBV18
j_gene: TRBJ1-2
abundance: once

CDR3nt: TGTGCTAGCAGCTTAGTGGGACAGGGAACTGGCTACACCTTC
CDR3aa: CASSLVGQGTGYTF
d_gene: TRBD1
len: 14
v_gene: TRBV7-7
j_gene: TRBJ1-2
abundance: .

CDR3nt: TGCGCCAGCAGATATGGACAGGGTTGCGCTGAAGCTTTCTTT
CDR3aa: CASRYGQGCAEAFF
d_gene: TRBD1
len: 14
v_gene: TRBV10-1
j_gene: TRBJ1-1
abundance: .

CDR3nt: TGTGCCAGCAGCTCAACGACAGTCTCTGGGGCCAACGTCCTGACTTTC
CDR3aa: CASSSTTVSGANVLTF
d_gene: .
len: 16
v_gene: TRBV7-3
j_gene: TRBJ2-6
abundance: .

CDR3nt: TGTGCCAGCAGCCCCAGGACTAATAGCACAGATACGCAGTATTTT
CDR3aa: CASSPRTNSTDTQYF
d_gene: .
len: 15
v_gene: TRBV13
j_gene: TRBJ2-3
abundance: .

CDR3nt: TGTGCCAGCAGCCGACAGCGGGGGAGCGCAGATACGCAGTATTTT
CDR3aa: CASSRQRGSADTQYF
d_gene: TRBD2
len: 15
v_gene: TRBV28
j_gene: TRBJ2-3
abundance: .

CDR3nt: TGTGCCAGCAGTTTGACAGCTGGAAACACCATATATTTT
CDR3aa: CASSLTAGNTIYF
d_gene: .
len: 13
v_gene: TRBV6-1
j_gene: TRBJ1-3
abundance: many

CDR3nt: TGTGCCAGCCGGGACAGATTCTACGAGCAGTACTTC
CDR3aa: CASRDRFYEQYF
d_gene: TRBD1
len: 12
v_gene: TRBV25-1
j_gene: TRBJ2-7
abundance: few

CDR3nt: TGTGCCAGCAGTGACAGACAGGGCTCCTACGAGCAGTACTTC
CDR3aa: CASSDRQGSYEQYF
d_gene: TRBD1
len: 14
v_gene: TRBV6-1
j_gene: TRBJ2-7
abundance: .

CDR3nt: TGCAGCGTTGCTGGGGCGTACAATCAGCCCCAGCATTTT
CDR3aa: CSVAGAYNQPQHF
d_gene: .
len: 13
v_gene: TRBV29-1
j_gene: TRBJ1-5
abundance: .

CDR3nt: TGTGCCAGCAAGGCGGGGGTTGGTAACTATGGCTACACCTTC
CDR3aa: CASKAGVGNYGYTF
d_gene: .
len: 14
v_gene: TRBV6-5
j_gene: TRBJ1-2
abundance: .

CDR3nt: TGTGCCAGCAGCGCCTCAGTTGGAGATACGCAGTATTTT
CDR3aa: CASSASVGDTQYF
d_gene: .
len: 13
v_gene: TRBV7-9
j_gene: TRBJ2-3
abundance: .

CDR3nt: TGCAGCGCACGGGACACCTATGGCTACACCTTC
CDR3aa: CSARDTYGYTF
d_gene: .
len: 11
v_gene: TRBV29-1
j_gene: TRBJ1-2
abundance: .

CDR3nt: TGTGCCAGCAGTCCCCTGGGGGGGGCGACACCTAAGCTGTTTTTT
CDR3aa: CASSPLGGATPKLFF
d_gene: .
len: 15
v_gene: TRBV28
j_gene: TRBJ2-2
abundance: .

CDR3nt: TGTGCCAGCAGTGCAGGGAAGAACACTGAAGCTTTCTTT
CDR3aa: CASSAGKNTEAFF
d_gene: .
len: 13
v_gene: TRBV6-1
j_gene: TRBJ1-1
abundance: .

CDR3nt: TGCAGCGTCATGACAGTAAGCAATCAGCCCCAGCATTTT
CDR3aa: CSVMTVSNQPQHF
d_gene: .
len: 13
v_gene: TRBV29-1
j_gene: TRBJ1-5
abundance: .

CDR3nt: TGTGCCAGCAGTGGCTGGGGGGGCGGGGTGAGCTACAATGAGCAGTTCTTC
CDR3aa: CASSGWGGGVSYNEQFF
d_gene: .
len: 17
v_gene: TRBV2
j_gene: TRBJ2-1
abundance: few

CDR3nt: TGCGCCAGCAGCCCCGGTGGGAGCGGGGGACCTGGGAATGAGCAGTTCTTC
CDR3aa: CASSPGGSGGPGNEQFF
d_gene: TRBD2
len: 17
v_gene: TRBV5-1
j_gene: TRBJ2-1
abundance: .

CDR3nt: TGTGCCAGCAGCCCCGGACAGGGGAGCTACGAGCAGTACTTC
CDR3aa: CASSPGQGSYEQYF
d_gene: TRBD1
len: 14
v_gene: TRBV25-1
j_gene: TRBJ2-7
abundance: .

CDR3nt: TGTGCCACCAGCAGAGACCTGTCCCTAAACTATGGCTACACCTTC
CDR3aa: CATSRDLSLNYGYTF
d_gene: .
len: 15
v_gene: TRBV15
j_gene: TRBJ1-2
abundance: .

CDR3nt: TGTGCCAGCAGTTCCCCCGGACAGGGAAATGAAAAACTGTTTTTT
CDR3aa: CASSSPGQGNEKLFF
d_gene: TRBD1
len: 15
v_gene: TRBV28
j_gene: TRBJ1-4
abundance: .

CDR3nt: TGTGCCAGCAGCTTAGGGGGCAGGGATGGTGGCTACACCTTC
CDR3aa: CASSLGGRDGGYTF
d_gene: .
len: 14
v_gene: TRBV7-2
j_gene: TRBJ1-2
abundance: .

CDR3nt: TGTGCCACCAGCAGAGAACTTCAAGGGGGCGCCTACGAGCAGTACTTC
CDR3aa: CATSRELQGGAYEQYF
d_gene: TRBD1
len: 16
v_gene: TRBV15
j_gene: TRBJ2-7
abundance: .

CDR3nt: TGTGCCAGCACCGAACGGGGGGGCCGAGCCTACGAGCAGTACTTC
CDR3aa: CASTERGGRAYEQYF
d_gene: TRBD2
len: 15
v_gene: TRBV7-2
j_gene: TRBJ2-7
abundance: .